The T cell receptor (beta chain) under discussion was sequenced for a study of blood T cell repertoires in COVID-19. Some clones are missing from TCRdb's copy, which holds only in-frame ones; the method was immunoSEQ multiplex PCR. The sample yields 80,000 or so clones, about 87% seen once. The sequence derives from a human donor in a cohort sampled during active COVID-19. Sequenced: peripheral blood.

CDR3 in DNA: TGTGCCAGCAGCTCTCAGGGGAGCAATCAGCCCCAGCATTTT. Its translation is CASSSQGSNQPQHF. The chain employs TRBV7-9 and TRBJ1-5; possible D gene TRBD1, 6 bases. Germline values: CDR1 SEHNR, CDR2 FQNEAQ (reference sequence). The V gene lost 4 bases and the J gene lost 1 base, with 8 bases spanning the gap. The CDR3 loop spans 14 amino acids.